Each of the 26 T cell receptor beta chains below was sequenced from the same sample in a study of T cell changes during pregnancy in multiple sclerosis. Assay: immunoSEQ multiplex PCR; the TCRdb copy retains only in-frame clones and omits some. The table includes approximately 40,000 clones, around 90% detected once. The sequencing used CD4+ T cells from peripheral blood mononuclear cells, collected before pregnancy. The receptor source for this set is a female donor with multiple sclerosis, enrolled in a pregnancy study.

This chain uses TRBV30 with TRBJ2-3; 14 nucleotides align to TRBD2. Germline lookup yields CDR1 GTSNPN and CDR2 SVGIG (reference sequence). The CDR3 is made up of 17 amino acids. V shed 1 base, J shed 6 bases, and the junction held 9 bases outside the gene matches. CDR3 protein: CAWSARLAGGPRDTQYF. The CDR3 nucleotides are TGTGCCTGGAGTGCCCGACTAGCGGGAGGGCCTCGGGATACGCAGTATTTT.

This chain uses TRBV19 with TRBJ1-1; 7 nucleotides line up with TRBD1. The length of the CDR3 is 15 residues. V lost 4 bases and J lost 2; bases outside the gene matches: 7. Germline assignment: CDR1 LNHDA and CDR2 SQIVND (reference sequence). The CDR3 reads CASSTQGVRNTEAFF. DNA of the CDR3: TGTGCCAGTAGTACCCAGGGGGTTCGTAACACTGAAGCTTTCTTT.

This sequence joins TRBV5-4 and TRBJ2-1; TRBD2 matches 7 bases. The ends lost 0 bases at V and 7 bases at J; junction bases unmatched: 4. Germline-derived CDR1 and CDR2 are SGHNT and YYREEE (reference sequence). The CDR3 loop spans 14 amino acids. As DNA, the CDR3 is TGTGCCAGCAGCTTGGGGCCCGGGGGGAATGAGCAGTTCTTC. It codes for CASSLGPGGNEQFF.

The genes are TRBV7-9 and TRBJ1-1, with D possibly matching TRBD1 (5 bases). Trimming stripped 4 bases from V and 0 bases from J, with 15 bases between. The germline CDR1 and CDR2 sequences are SEHNR and FQNEAQ (reference sequence). The CDR3 is 16 residues long. CDR3 nucleotides: TGTGCCAGCAGCTCACGCGCAGGGTACATGAACACTGAAGCTTTCTTT. Protein: CASSSRAGYMNTEAFF.

The genes are TRBV4-1 and TRBJ1-5, with a weak D call TRBD1 (6 bases). The CDR3 is 14 amino acids. Trimming took off 5 bases at V and 7 bases at J, with 15 bases between the two ends. Germline assignment: CDR1 MGHRA and CDR2 YSYEKL. Here the CDR3 DNA reads TGCGCCAGCAGCTCGCGGACAGAGGACCAGCCCCAGCATTTT. Translated, it gives CASSSRTEDQPQHF.

The rearrangement links TRBV2 to TRBJ1-2, with TRBD1 matching over 9 bases. This CDR3 is 15 amino acids long. V was clipped by 6 bases and J by 1 base; unmatched bases: 6. Germline V CDR1 and CDR2: SNHLY, FYNNEI. The DNA of the CDR3 is TGTGCCAGCAGGGGGACAGGGATGTATAACTATGGCTACACCTTC. Its protein is CASRGTGMYNYGYTF.

The chain employs TRBV4-1 and TRBJ2-1, with 10 bases lining up with TRBD2. V was clipped by 1 base and J by 0 bases; unmatched bases: 12. CDR1 is MGHRA and CDR2 is YSYEKL in the germline V gene. This CDR3 comprises 20 residues. CDR3 bases: TGCGCCAGCAGCCAAGGGCTGTTAGCGGGGGGCAAAAGCTCCTACAATGAGCAGTTCTTC. This translates into CASSQGLLAGGKSSYNEQFF.

J is TRBJ1-2 and V is TRBV6-5; D is possibly TRBD1 (6 bases). Germline CDR1 is MNHEY and CDR2 is SVGAGI. The CDR3 has 13 amino acids. V lost 2 bases and J 8 bases, leaving 12 bases between the germline ends. Here the CDR3 DNA reads TGTGCCAGCAGTTACGAGGGGGTAGGAGGCTACACCTTC. It translates to CASSYEGVGGYTF.

V is TRBV28 and J is TRBJ2-7; 8 nucleotides agree with TRBD2. The CDR3 is 16 residues long. CDR1 is MDHEN, CDR2 SYDVKM, per germline. After removal of 5 bases from V and 3 bases from J, the junction contained 12 bases not matched to a gene. Written as DNA, the CDR3 is TGTGCCAGCAGTCCTCCACTAGCGGCTGGGGACTACGAGCAGTACTTC. It yields the protein CASSPPLAAGDYEQYF.

This chain links TRBV19 with TRBJ1-1, with D possibly being TRBD1 (5 bases). The CDR3 extends over 16 amino acids. Germline values: CDR1 LNHDA, CDR2 SQIVND (reference sequence). Trimming removed 3 bases at V and 0 bases at J, with 14 bases between. The CDR3 sequence is CASSMGQGMMNTEAFF. The CDR3 nucleotides read TGTGCCAGTAGTATGGGGCAGGGAATGATGAACACTGAAGCTTTCTTT.

The V and J genes are TRBV18 and TRBJ1-5; perhaps TRBD1 as D (5 bases). CDR1 is KGHSH, CDR2 LQKENI, per germline. The CDR3 has 15 residues. The V gene lost 8 bases and the J gene lost 6 bases, with 20 bases spanning the gap. This CDR3 reads CASHTGGGGGQPQHF. CDR3 sequence (DNA): TGTGCCAGCCACACCGGGGGGGGAGGAGGTCAGCCCCAGCATTTT. Full variable domain (missing parts from reference TRBV18 and TRBJ1-5): NAGVMQNPRHLVRRRGQEARLRCSPMKGHSHVYWYRQLPEEGLKFMVYLQKENIIDESGMPKERFSAEFPKEGPSILRIQQVVRGDSAAYFCASHTGGGGGQPQHFGDGTRLSIL.

This chain uses TRBV11-3 with TRBJ1-1; 7 bases are shared with TRBD1. V was pared by 1 base and J by 1 base, with 0 bases of the junction left unmatched. This CDR3 has 14 residues. Germline values: CDR1 SGHNT, CDR2 YENEEA. The CDR3 sequence is CASSLGQGNTEAFF. The CDR3 DNA reads as TGTGCCAGCAGCTTAGGACAGGGGAACACTGAAGCTTTCTTT. The whole variable domain, remainder taken from reference TRBV11-3 and TRBJ1-1, is EAGVVQSPRYKIIEKKQPVAFWCNPISGHNTLYWYLQNLGQGPELLIRYENEEAVDDSQLPKDRFSAERLKGVDSTLKIQPAELGDSAVYLCASSLGQGNTEAFFGQGTRLTVV.

This clone was counted once. The rearrangement links TRBV5-4 to TRBJ2-5; the match to TRBD1 covers 9 bases. The germline V gene encodes CDR1 SGHNT and CDR2 YYREEE (reference sequence). This CDR3 has 19 residues. V was pared by 2 bases and J by 1 base, with 15 bases of the junction left unmatched. CDR3 in amino acids: CASSFFPVLGQGLQETQYF. Written as DNA, the CDR3 is TGTGCCAGCAGCTTTTTTCCGGTGTTGGGACAGGGCCTCCAAGAGACCCAGTACTTC.

This chain connects TRBV9 to TRBJ1-2; 9 bases line up with TRBD1. CDR3 length: 17 residues. The germline gives CDR1 SGDLS, CDR2 YYNGEE. J was trimmed by 5 bases and V by 3 bases; bases with no gene match: 14. DNA of the CDR3: TGTGCCAGCAGCGGGGCTCCGGGACAGGGAATAGGTTATGGCTACACCTTC. It encodes CASSGAPGQGIGYGYTF.

V is TRBV9 and J is TRBJ2-5; the D gene is possibly TRBD2 (6 bases). The ends were cut back, 0 bases at V and 0 bases at J, with 15 bases in the middle. CDR1 and CDR2 from the germline V gene are SGDLS and YYNGEE. The CDR3 runs to 17 residues. Here the CDR3 DNA reads TGTGCCAGCAGCGTAGGGCTAGCGTTATCGTACCAAGAGACCCAGTACTTC. It codes for CASSVGLALSYQETQYF.

V is TRBV2 and J is TRBJ2-3; D perhaps matches TRBD2 (6 bases). Germline lookup yields CDR1 SNHLY and CDR2 FYNNEI. V lost 5 bases and J lost 1, with 10 bases in between. The CDR3 is 14 residues long. The chain's CDR3 is CASSLTGGTDTQYF. The CDR3 DNA reads TGTGCCAGCAGTTTAACGGGGGGCACAGATACGCAGTATTTT.

This chain uses TRBV19 with TRBJ2-1, with TRBD2 identical over 9 bases. From germline, CDR1 is LNHDA and CDR2 SQIVND (reference sequence). CDR3 size: 16 residues. The junction had 7 bases not matched to a gene; V was cut back by 3 bases and J by 4 bases. The CDR3 bases are TGTGCCAGTAGTATTTTCGCGGGAGGGCTATACAATGAGCAGTTCTTC. Its protein product is CASSIFAGGLYNEQFF. Based on the CDR3 plus reference TRBV19 and TRBJ2-1, the full variable domain is DGGITQSPKYLFRKEGQNVTLSCEQNLNHDAMYWYRQDPGQGLRLIYYSQIVNDFQKGDIAEGYSVSREKKESFPLTVTSAQKNPTAFYLCASSIFAGGLYNEQFFGPGTRLTVL.

The J gene is TRBJ2-3, the V gene TRBV18, with 9 nucleotides matching TRBD1. V lost 5 bases and J lost 6; bases outside the gene matches: 6. The CDR3 extends over 14 amino acids. Germline V gene lookup returns CDR1 KGHSH and CDR2 LQKENI. The CDR3 is CASSTGTGHDTQYF. CDR3 bases: TGTGCCAGCTCAACCGGGACAGGGCATGATACGCAGTATTTT.

The chain uses TRBV12-5 and TRBJ1-1, with a weak D call TRBD1 (6 bases). The CDR3 has 15 amino acids. V lost 2 bases and J 8 bases, leaving 18 bases between the germline ends. Germline values: CDR1 LGHNT, CDR2 FRNRAP. The CDR3 sequence is CASGLITGPPSEAFF. The CDR3 coding sequence is TGTGCTAGTGGTTTGATAACAGGGCCTCCCTCCGAAGCTTTCTTT.

The V call is TRBV4-2, the J call TRBJ2-1, with 9 positions matching TRBD1. V shed 4 bases, J shed 8 bases, and the junction held 6 bases outside the gene matches. Germline values: CDR1 LGHNA, CDR2 YNFKEQ. This CDR3 has 14 amino acids. CDR3 nucleotide sequence: TGTGCCAGCAGCCCTAATAGGGACAGGGATGAGCAGTTCTTC. Translated, it gives CASSPNRDRDEQFF.

This clone showed up just once. The V and J genes are TRBV7-9 and TRBJ2-1, with 10 bases identical to TRBD2. The CDR3 covers 17 residues. J gave up 4 bases and V 5 bases, and 11 bases lay outside the gene matches. Germline loops: CDR1 SEHNR, CDR2 FQNEAQ (reference sequence). In DNA form, the CDR3 reads TGTGCCAGCAGCCTAGGGGGGCTAGCGGGGGTTTACAATGAGCAGTTCTTC. Translation: CASSLGGLAGVYNEQFF.

In its sample, this clone was seen a few times. The CDR3 protein is CASSVASGYSEAFF. The CDR3 DNA follows: TGTGCCAGCAGCGTAGCATCAGGGTACTCTGAAGCTTTCTTT. The chain employs TRBV9 and TRBJ1-1; TRBD1 might be the D (5 bases). The germline gives CDR1 SGDLS, CDR2 YYNGEE. CDR3 size: 14 residues. Trimming pared 0 bases from V and 6 bases from J, leaving 12 bases between.

V is TRBV5-1 and J is TRBJ1-1, with TRBD1 as a possible D gene (6 bases). Germline CDR1 SGHRS, CDR2 YFSETQ. V lost 0 bases and J lost 2, with 14 bases in between. This CDR3 spans 16 amino acids. CDR3 bases: TGCGCCAGCAGCTTGGGAGGGGGAGGGGGAAACACTGAAGCTTTCTTT. It is translated as CASSLGGGGGNTEAFF. The whole variable domain, remainder taken from reference TRBV5-1 and TRBJ1-1, is KAGVTQTPRYLIKTRGQQVTLSCSPISGHRSVSWYQQTPGQGLQFLFEYFSETQRNKGNFPGRFSGRQFSNSRSEMNVSTLELGDSALYLCASSLGGGGGNTEAFFGQGTRLTVV.

The chain employs TRBV7-2 and TRBJ2-7; D possibly corresponds to TRBD2 (5 bases). The CDR3 spans 14 residues. V was shortened by 5 bases and J by 0 bases, with 11 bases between the two germline ends. The germline V gene encodes CDR1 SGHTA and CDR2 FQGNSA. In DNA form, the CDR3 reads TGTGCCAGCAGCCGCAACCGGGGCTCCTACGAGCAGTACTTC. Amino acids: CASSRNRGSYEQYF.

The chain employs TRBV7-2 and TRBJ1-3; possibly TRBD1 for D (6 bases). Germline V gene lookup returns CDR1 SGHTA and CDR2 FQGNSA. Trimming removed 2 bases at V and 0 bases at J, with 14 bases between. The CDR3 has 17 amino acids. The CDR3 loop is CASSLFNRVTSGNTIYF. CDR3 DNA: TGTGCCAGCAGCTTATTCAACAGGGTCACCTCTGGAAACACCATATATTTT.

The V and J genes are TRBV2 and TRBJ2-4; 9 nucleotides align to TRBD2. Germline-derived CDR1 and CDR2 are SNHLY and FYNNEI. There are 16 residues in the CDR3. V gave up 8 bases and J gave up 1 base; unmatched junction bases: 9. CDR3: CASGPGSGRAKNIQYF. The CDR3 DNA sequence: TGTGCCAGCGGACCAGGAAGCGGGAGGGCCAAAAACATTCAGTACTTC. The whole variable domain, filled in from reference TRBV2 and TRBJ2-4, reads EPEVTQTPSHQVTQMGQEVILRCVPISNHLYFYWYRQILGQKVEFLVSFYNNEISEKSEIFDDQFSVERPDGSNFTLKIRSTKLEDSAMYFCASGPGSGRAKNIQYFGAGTRLSVL.